This T cell receptor beta chain was sequenced in a study of identical twins (dated by TCRdb to between 2015 and 2016). Context from the whole study: TCR alpha and beta repertoires from monozygotic twins, unrelated adults of various ages and cord blood were deep-sequenced to test whether fetal clonotypes persist. To rule out contamination, replicate twin experiments were performed at different times with different library preparation protocols.

This clonotype was recorded a few times. It has no known antigen specificity. Within one base of it there is no much larger clone, and no base qualities were kept. Library construction relied on 5' RACE. Sequencing was performed on an Illumina HiSeq 2000. Template switching introduced a universal primer binding site; the final cDNA contained a unique molecular identifier, enabling accurate counting of TCR cDNA molecules. Specific primers in the conserved constant-segment region were used to synthesize first-strand cDNA for TCR alpha and beta chains. To control for contamination, each cDNA library was double barcoded with a SMART-Mk sample barcode plus Illumina barcodes. TruSeq adapter sequences and Illumina sample barcodes were added in two successive PCR steps. The TCR alpha and beta cDNA libraries were sequenced on the Illumina HiSeq platform using custom primers. Processing in the source paper ran as follows. MiGEC was used to process raw reads and extract unique molecular identifiers, and MiXCR was used to find CDR3 positions. Recombination models were inferred per individual with the repgenHMM and IGoR tools using an EM algorithm. The tcR package in R was used for shared clonotype analysis, with sharing normalized by the product of cloneset sizes. To study raw recombination without the effects of thymic and clonal selection, out-of-frame nonproductive sequences were analyzed. Starting from the raw public reads, TCRdb applied fastp trimming at Q25, assembled clones with MiXCR and retained in-frame beta chains. Rows are unified per CDR3 protein, each entry keeping the most common DNA and genes. The authors' filters were not applied to this entry. The sample table records roughly 720,000 distinct CDR3 sequences; over 15% of these occur just once. The ten largest clonotypes hold around 12% of the sample.

V lost 10 bases and J lost 5 bases; the stretch between them is 18 bases long. Spanning cysteine to phenylalanine, the CDR3 consists of 13 amino acids. The CDR3 DNA has 39 bases and is translated from base 1. CDR1 and CDR2, per the germline V gene, are MDHEN and SYDVKM. Only healthy Caucasian donors were included. The twin cohort comprised three pairs of female monozygotic twins, all aged roughly 18 to 29 years. RNA for TCR libraries was isolated from peripheral blood mononuclear cells. Summary of the overall study and its limitations: Zero-insertion analyses could be partly confounded by invariant T cells such as MAIT and iNKT, though diverse VJ usage argued against such confounding for most clonotypes. Compared with coincidental sharing between unrelated individuals, out-of-frame TCR alpha sequences shared between twins had an excess of sequences with low generation probability. In monozygotic twins, recombination models systematically underestimated out-of-frame TCR alpha sharing, but the models matched the sharing seen between unrelated individuals. The excess sharing between twins in beta out-of-frame sequences was weaker because fewer shared sequences reduced the signal-to-noise ratio. Abundant cord blood beta clonotypes had fewer insertions, young adult naive repertoires showed a similar but weaker trend, and memory repertoires showed no such trend. Because the same donors could not be followed over many years, conclusions were based on cross-sectional statistical analysis.

The same specimen was also included in a second study, on T cells expressing NK-cell markers. The second study also describes: Three sorted T-cell subsets (CD3+CD56+NKG2C+, CD3+CD56+NKG2C- and CD3+CD56-NKG2C+) from under ten donors had their TCR beta-chain repertoires profiled. Seven of the eight sequenced donors were HCMV-seropositive and one was HCMV-seronegative. To restrict sorting to alphabetaTCR-expressing T cells, an anti-gammadeltaTCR antibody was added in several experiments. In six donors, the dominant CD3+CD56+NKG2C+ clonotypes were among the top 10 CD8+ clonotypes and accounted for about 1.0-8% of CD8+ T cells. Those dominant clonotypes were again the most abundant among CD3+CD56-NKG2C+ cells in a handful of donors, at roughly 25-60.1%. Whether the expanded NKG2C-expressing T cell clones were specific for HCMV antigens was left unclear. The study sequenced eight donors, all healthy volunteers chosen at random: three men and five women. HCMV serostatus was determined by detecting HCMV-specific IgG in serum with a commercial ELISA kit. For about 6 donors, unsorted PBMC were also used to sequence bulk peripheral blood T-cell repertoires. Reads were demultiplexed and grouped by UMI with MIGEC, and clonotypes were assembled and quantified with MiTCR. To exclude erroneous sequences, only TCR cDNA sequences supported by at least two reads were retained. The tcR package was used for downstream repertoire analysis, and clonotypes were matched across fractions by CDR3 nucleotide sequence plus V segment. Antigen specificity was annotated against VDJdb with VDJmatch, allowing one amino acid substitution in CDR3.

The sequence joins TRBV28 to TRBJ2-7; the D gene is perhaps TRBD1 or TRBD2, as each covers 5 bases. The receptor comes from a woman aged 18-29 years in good health. The sample taken for sequencing was PBMCs. The CDR3 sequence is CAIVRRGDHEQYF. Here is the DNA: TGTGCCATCGTTCGGCGAGGGGACCACGAGCAGTACTTC.